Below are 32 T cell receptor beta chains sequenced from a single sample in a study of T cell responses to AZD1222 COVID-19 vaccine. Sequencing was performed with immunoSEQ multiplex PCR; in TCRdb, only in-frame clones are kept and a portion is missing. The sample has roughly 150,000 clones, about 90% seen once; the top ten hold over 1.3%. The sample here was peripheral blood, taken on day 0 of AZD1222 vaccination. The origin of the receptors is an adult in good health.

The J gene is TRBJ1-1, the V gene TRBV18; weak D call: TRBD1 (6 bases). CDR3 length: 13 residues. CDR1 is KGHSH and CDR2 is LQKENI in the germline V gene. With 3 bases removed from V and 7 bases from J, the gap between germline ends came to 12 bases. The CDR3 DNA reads TGTGCCAGCTCACCTACAGGGTATGGTGAAGCTTTCTTT. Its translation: CASSPTGYGEAFF. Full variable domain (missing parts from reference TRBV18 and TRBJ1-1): NAGVMQNPRHLVRRRGQEARLRCSPMKGHSHVYWYRQLPEEGLKFMVYLQKENIIDESGMPKERFSAEFPKEGPSILRIQQVVRGDSAAYFCASSPTGYGEAFFGQGTRLTVV.

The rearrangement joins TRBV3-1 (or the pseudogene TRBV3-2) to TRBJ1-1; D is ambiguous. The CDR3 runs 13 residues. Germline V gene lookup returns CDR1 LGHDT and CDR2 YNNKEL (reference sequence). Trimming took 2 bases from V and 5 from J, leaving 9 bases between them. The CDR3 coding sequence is TGTGCCAGCAGCCAATCTAGGATAACTGAAGCTTTCTTT. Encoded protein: CASSQSRITEAFF.

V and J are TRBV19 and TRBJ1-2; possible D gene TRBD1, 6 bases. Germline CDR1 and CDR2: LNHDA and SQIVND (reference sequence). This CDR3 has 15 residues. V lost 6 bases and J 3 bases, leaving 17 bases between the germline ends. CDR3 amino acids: CASRVEGGQHYGYTF. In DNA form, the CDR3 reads TGTGCCAGTAGGGTCGAGGGGGGGCAACACTATGGCTACACCTTC.

The CDR3 bases are TGTGCCAGTAGTACTGGGACGGTGAATAATTCACCCCTCCACTTT. It specifies CASSTGTVNNSPLHF. The V call is TRBV19, the J call TRBJ1-6, with D tentatively TRBD1 (5 bases). The germline gives CDR1 LNHDA, CDR2 SQIVND (reference sequence). Trimming left V 4 bases short and J 5 bases short, with 12 bases between. The CDR3 contains 15 residues.

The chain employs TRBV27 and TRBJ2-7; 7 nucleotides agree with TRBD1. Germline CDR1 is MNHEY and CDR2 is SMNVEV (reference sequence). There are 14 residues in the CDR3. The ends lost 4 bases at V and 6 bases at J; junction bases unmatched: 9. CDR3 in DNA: TGTGCCAGCAGTTCCAATGCCAACAGGGGCGAGCAGTACTTC. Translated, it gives CASSSNANRGEQYF.

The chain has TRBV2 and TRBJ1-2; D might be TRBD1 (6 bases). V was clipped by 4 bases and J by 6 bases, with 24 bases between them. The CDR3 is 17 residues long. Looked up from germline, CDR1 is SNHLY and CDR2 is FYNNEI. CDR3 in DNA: TGTGCCAGCAGTGCCCAATGGGACATCTGGGTGGGAAATGGCTACACCTTC. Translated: CASSAQWDIWVGNGYTF.

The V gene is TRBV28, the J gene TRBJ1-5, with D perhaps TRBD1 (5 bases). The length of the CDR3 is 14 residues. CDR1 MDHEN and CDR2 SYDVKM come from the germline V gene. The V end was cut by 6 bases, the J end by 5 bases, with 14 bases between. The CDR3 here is CASRLVGGDQPQHF. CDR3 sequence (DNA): TGTGCCAGCAGATTAGTGGGGGGGGATCAGCCCCAGCATTTT.

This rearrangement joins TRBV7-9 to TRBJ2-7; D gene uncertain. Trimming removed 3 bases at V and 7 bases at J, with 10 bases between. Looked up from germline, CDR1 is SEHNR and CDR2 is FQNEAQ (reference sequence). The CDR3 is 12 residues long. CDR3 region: CASSFLRREQYF. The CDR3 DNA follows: TGTGCCAGCAGCTTTCTCAGGAGAGAGCAGTACTTC.

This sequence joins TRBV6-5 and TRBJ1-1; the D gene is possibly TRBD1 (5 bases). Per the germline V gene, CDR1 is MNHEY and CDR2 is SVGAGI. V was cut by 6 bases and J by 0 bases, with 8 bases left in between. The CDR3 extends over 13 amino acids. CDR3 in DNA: TGTGCCAGCAGACAGGAGTTGAACACTGAAGCTTTCTTT. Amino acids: CASRQELNTEAFF.

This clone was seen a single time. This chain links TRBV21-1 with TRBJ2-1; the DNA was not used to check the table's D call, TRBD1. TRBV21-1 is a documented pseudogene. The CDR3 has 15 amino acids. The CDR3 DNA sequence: TGTGCCAGCAGCAAAGCGCGGACAATCTACAATGAGCAGTTCTTC. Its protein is CASSKARTIYNEQFF.

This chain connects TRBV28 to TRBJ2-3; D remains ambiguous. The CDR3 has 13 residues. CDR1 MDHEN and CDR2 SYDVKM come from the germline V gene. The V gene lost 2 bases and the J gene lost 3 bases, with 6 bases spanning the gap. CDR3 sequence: CASSLPPTDTQYF. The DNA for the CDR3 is TGTGCCAGCAGTTTACCCCCGACAGATACGCAGTATTTT.

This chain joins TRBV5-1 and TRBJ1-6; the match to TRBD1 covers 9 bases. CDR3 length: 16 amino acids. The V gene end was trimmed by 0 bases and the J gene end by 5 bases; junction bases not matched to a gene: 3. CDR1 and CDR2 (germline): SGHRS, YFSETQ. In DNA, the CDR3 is TGCGCCAGCAGCTTGGGACAGGGGGATAATAATTCACCCCTCCACTTT. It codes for CASSLGQGDNNSPLHF.

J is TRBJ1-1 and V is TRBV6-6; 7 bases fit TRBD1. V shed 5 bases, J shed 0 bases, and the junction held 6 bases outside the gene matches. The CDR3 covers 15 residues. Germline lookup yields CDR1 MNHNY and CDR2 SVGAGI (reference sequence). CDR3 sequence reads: CASSPRQGLNTEAFF. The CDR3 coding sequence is TGTGCCAGCAGTCCCAGACAGGGCCTGAACACTGAAGCTTTCTTT.

CDR3 DNA sequence: TGTGCCAGCAGCCTGCCTAGCGGGGGGTGGGATGAGCAGTTCTTC. Its protein product is CASSLPSGGWDEQFF. This chain joins TRBV11-1 and TRBJ2-1; TRBD2 aligns across 11 bases. V lost 5 bases to trimming and J lost 8 bases; unmatched junction nucleotides: 8. CDR3 size: 15 residues. CDR1 and CDR2 from the germline V gene are SGHAT and FQDESV (reference sequence).

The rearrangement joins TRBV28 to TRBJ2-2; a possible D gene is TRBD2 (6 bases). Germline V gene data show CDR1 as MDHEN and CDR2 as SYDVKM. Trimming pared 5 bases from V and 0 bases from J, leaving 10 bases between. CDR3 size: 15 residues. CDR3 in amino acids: CASSPGTPNTGELFF. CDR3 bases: TGTGCCAGCAGTCCCGGGACTCCGAACACCGGGGAGCTGTTTTTT.

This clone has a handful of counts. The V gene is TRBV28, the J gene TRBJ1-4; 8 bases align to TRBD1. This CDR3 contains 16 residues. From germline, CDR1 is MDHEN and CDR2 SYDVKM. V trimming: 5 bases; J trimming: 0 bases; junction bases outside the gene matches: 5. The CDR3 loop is CASSGQGAATNEKLFF. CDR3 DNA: TGTGCCAGCAGTGGGCAGGGGGCAGCAACTAATGAAAAACTGTTTTTT.

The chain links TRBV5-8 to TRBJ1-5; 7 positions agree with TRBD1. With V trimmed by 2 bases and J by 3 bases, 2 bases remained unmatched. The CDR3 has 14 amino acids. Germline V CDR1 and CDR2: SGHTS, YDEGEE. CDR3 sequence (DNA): TGTGCCAGCAGCTTACAGGGGAACAATCAGCCCCAGCATTTT. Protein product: CASSLQGNNQPQHF.

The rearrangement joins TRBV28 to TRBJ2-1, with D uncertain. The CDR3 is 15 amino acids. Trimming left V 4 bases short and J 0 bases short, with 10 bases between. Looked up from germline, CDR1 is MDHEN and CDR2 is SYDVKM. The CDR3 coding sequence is TGTGCCAGCAGTTCCCTACTTCGCTCCTACAATGAGCAGTTCTTC. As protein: CASSSLLRSYNEQFF.

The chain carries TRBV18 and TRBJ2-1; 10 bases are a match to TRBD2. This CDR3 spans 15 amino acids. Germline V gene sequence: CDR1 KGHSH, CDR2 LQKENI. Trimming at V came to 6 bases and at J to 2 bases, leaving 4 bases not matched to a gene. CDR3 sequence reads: CASSPSGRAYNEQFF. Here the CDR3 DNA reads TGTGCCAGCTCCCCTAGCGGGAGAGCCTACAATGAGCAGTTCTTC.

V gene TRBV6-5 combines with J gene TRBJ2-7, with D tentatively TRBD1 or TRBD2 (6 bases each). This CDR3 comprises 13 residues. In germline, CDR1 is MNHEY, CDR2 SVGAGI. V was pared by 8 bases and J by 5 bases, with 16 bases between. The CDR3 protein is CASWGPGENEQYF. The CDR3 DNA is TGTGCCAGCTGGGGGCCGGGGGAAAACGAGCAGTACTTC.

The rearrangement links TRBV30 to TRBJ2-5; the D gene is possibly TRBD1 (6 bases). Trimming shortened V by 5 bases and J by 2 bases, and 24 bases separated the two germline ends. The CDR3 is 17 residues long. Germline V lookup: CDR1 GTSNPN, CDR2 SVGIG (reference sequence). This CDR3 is CAWEWGRGGQTQETQYF. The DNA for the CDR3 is TGTGCCTGGGAGTGGGGGCGAGGGGGACAAACACAAGAGACCCAGTACTTC.

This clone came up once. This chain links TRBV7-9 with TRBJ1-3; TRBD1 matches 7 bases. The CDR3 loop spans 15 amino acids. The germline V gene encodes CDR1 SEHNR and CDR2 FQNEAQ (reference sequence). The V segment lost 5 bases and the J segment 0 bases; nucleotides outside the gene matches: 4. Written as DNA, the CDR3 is TGTGCCAGCAGCCCCCGGGACAGCTCTGGAAACACCATATATTTT. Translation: CASSPRDSSGNTIYF. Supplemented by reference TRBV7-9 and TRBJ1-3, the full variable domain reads DTGVSQNPRHKITKRGQNVTFRCDPISEHNRLYWYRQTLGQGPEFLTYFQNEAQLEKSRLLSDRFSAERPKGSFSTLEIQRTEQGDSAMYLCASSPRDSSGNTIYFGEGSWLTVV.

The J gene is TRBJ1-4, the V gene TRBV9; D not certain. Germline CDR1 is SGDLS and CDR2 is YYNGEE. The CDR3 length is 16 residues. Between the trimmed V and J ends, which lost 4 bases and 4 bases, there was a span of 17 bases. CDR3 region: CASSPGWAANNEKLFF. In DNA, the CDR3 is TGTGCCAGCAGCCCAGGCTGGGCCGCGAATAATGAAAAACTGTTTTTT.

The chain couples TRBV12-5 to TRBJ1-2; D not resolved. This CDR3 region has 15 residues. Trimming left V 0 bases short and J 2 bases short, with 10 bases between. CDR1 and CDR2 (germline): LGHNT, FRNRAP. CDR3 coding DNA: TGTGCTAGTGGTTTGGTCCAGCCTAAGAACTATGGCTACACCTTC. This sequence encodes CASGLVQPKNYGYTF.

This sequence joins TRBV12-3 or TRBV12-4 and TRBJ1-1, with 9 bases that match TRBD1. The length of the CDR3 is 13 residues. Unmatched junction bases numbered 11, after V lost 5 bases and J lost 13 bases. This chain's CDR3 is CASSLGQGSRGFF. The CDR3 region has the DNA TGTGCCAGCAGTCTCGGACAGGGGAGTAGAGGTTTCTTT.

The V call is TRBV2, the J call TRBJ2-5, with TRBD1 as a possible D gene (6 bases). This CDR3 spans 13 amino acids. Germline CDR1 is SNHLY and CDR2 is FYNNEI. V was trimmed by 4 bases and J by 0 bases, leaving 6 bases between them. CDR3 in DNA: TGTGCCAGCAGTGGGGACAACCAAGAGACCCAGTACTTC. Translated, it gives CASSGDNQETQYF.

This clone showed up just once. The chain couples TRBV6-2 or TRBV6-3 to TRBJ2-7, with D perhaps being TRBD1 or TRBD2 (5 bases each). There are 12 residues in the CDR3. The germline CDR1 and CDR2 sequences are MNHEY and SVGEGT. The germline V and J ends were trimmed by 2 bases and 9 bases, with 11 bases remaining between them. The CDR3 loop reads CASSYPGTWQYF. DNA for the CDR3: TGTGCCAGCAGTTACCCCGGGACCTGGCAGTACTTC.

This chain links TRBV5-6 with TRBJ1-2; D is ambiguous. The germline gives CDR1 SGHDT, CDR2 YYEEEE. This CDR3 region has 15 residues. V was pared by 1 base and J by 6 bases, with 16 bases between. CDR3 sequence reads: CASSLYAGKYNGYTF. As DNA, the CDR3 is TGTGCCAGCAGCTTGTATGCGGGGAAGTATAATGGCTACACCTTC.

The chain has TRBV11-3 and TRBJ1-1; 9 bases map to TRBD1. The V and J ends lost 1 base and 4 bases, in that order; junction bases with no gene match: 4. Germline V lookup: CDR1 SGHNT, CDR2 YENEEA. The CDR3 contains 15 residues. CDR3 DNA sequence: TGTGCCAGCAGCTTAGGGACAGGGGTGAGCACTGAAGCTTTCTTT. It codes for CASSLGTGVSTEAFF.

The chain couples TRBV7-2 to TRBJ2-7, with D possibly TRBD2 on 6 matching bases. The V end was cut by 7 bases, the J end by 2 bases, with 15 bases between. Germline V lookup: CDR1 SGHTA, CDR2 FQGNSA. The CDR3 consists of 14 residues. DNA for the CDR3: TGTGCCAGCAATCCTGGGACTCAGACCTACGAGCAGTACTTC. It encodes CASNPGTQTYEQYF.

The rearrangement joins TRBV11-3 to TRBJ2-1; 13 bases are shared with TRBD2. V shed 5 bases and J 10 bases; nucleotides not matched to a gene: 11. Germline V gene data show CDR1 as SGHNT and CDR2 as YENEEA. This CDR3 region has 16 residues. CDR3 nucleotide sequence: TGTGCCAGCAGCCCTGGGGTCGGACTAGCGGGAGAAGAGCAGTTCTTC. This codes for CASSPGVGLAGEEQFF.

Written as DNA, the CDR3 is TGTGCCAGCACCCAATGGGGGACCTCCGAAGCTTTCTTT. Amino acid sequence: CASTQWGTSEAFF. This chain links TRBV12-3 or TRBV12-4 with TRBJ1-1; tentative D call: TRBD1 (5 bases). The CDR3 loop spans 13 amino acids. The V end lost 7 bases, the J end lost 8 bases, and 17 bases lay between the germline ends.